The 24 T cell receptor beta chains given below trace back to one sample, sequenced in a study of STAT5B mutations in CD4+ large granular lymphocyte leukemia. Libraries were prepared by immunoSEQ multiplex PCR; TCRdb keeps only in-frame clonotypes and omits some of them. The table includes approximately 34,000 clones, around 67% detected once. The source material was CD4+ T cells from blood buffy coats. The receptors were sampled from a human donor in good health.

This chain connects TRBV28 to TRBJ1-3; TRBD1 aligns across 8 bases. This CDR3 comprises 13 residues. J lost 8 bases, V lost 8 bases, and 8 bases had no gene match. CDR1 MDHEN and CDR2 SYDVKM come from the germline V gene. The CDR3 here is CASQGQGAHTIYF. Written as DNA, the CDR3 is TGTGCCAGCCAAGGGCAGGGGGCCCACACCATATATTTT.

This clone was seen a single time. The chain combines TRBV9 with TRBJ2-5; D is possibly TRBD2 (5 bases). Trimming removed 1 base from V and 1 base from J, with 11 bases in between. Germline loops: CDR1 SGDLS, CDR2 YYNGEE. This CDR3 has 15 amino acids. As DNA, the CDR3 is TGTGCCAGCAGCGTATTGGCGGGTATCCAAGAGACCCAGTACTTC. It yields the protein CASSVLAGIQETQYF.

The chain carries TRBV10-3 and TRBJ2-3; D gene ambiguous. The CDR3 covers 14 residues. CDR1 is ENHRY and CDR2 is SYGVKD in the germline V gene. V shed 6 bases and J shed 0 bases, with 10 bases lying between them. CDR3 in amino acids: CAIRAGTSTDTQYF. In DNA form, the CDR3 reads TGTGCCATCAGAGCCGGAACTAGCACAGATACGCAGTATTTT.

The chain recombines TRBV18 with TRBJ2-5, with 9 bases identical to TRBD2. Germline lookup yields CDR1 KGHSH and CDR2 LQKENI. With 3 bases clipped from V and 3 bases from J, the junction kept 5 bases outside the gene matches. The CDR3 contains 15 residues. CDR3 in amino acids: CASSPRGGPEETQYF. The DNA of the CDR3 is TGTGCCAGCTCACCGCGGGGGGGCCCCGAAGAGACCCAGTACTTC.

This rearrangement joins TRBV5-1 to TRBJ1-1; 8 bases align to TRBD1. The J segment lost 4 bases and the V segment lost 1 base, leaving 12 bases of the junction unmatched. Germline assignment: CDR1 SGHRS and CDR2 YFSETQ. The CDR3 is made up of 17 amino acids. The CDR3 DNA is TGCGCCAGCAGCTTGTTTCTTGGACAGGGTTTTCTCACTGAAGCTTTCTTT. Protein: CASSLFLGQGFLTEAFF.

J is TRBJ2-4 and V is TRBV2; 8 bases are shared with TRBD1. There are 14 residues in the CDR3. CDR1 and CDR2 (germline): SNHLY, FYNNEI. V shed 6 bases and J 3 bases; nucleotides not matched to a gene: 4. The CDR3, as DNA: TGTGCCAGCAGCCCACAGGGGGTCAAAAACATTCAGTACTTC. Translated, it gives CASSPQGVKNIQYF.

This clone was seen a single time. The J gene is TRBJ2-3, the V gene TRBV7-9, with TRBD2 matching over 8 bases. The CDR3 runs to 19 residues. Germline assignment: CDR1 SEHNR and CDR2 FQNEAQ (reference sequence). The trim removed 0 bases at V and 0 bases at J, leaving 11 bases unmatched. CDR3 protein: CASSLARGGIAGSTDTQYF. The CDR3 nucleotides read TGTGCCAGCAGCTTAGCGCGCGGTGGGATAGCGGGGAGCACAGATACGCAGTATTTT.

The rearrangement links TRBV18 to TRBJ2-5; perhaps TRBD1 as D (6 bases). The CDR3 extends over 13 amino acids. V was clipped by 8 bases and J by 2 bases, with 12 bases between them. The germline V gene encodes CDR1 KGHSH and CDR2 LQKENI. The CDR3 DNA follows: TGTGCCAGCACCGGGACAACACAAGAGACCCAGTACTTC. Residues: CASTGTTQETQYF.

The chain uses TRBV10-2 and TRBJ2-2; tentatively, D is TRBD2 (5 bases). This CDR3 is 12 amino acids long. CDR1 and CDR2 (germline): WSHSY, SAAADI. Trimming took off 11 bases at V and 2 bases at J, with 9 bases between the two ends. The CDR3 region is CAGSPNTGELFF. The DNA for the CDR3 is TGCGCCGGGAGCCCAAACACCGGGGAGCTGTTTTTT.

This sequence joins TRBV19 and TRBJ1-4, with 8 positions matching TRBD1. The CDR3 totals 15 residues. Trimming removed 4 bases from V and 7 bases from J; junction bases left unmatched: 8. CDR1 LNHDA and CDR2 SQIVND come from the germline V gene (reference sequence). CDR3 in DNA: TGTGCCAGTAGTAAGGGACAGGCGCGAAGTGAAAAACTGTTTTTT. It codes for CASSKGQARSEKLFF.

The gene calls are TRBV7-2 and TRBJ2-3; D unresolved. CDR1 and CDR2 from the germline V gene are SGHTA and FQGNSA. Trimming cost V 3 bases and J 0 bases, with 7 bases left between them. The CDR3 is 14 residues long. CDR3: CASSLGQSTDTQYF. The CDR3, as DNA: TGTGCCAGCAGCTTGGGCCAAAGCACAGATACGCAGTATTTT.

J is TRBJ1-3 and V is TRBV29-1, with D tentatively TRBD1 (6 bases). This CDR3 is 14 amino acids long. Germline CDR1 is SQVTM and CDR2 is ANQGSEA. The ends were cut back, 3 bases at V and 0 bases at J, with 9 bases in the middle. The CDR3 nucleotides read TGCAGCGTTGAGCAGGGGAGCTCTGGAAACACCATATATTTT. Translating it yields CSVEQGSSGNTIYF.

CDR3 amino acids: CASSRMDTEAFF. DNA of the CDR3: TGCGCCAGCAGCCGAATGGACACTGAAGCTTTCTTT. The genes are TRBV5-1 and TRBJ1-1, with D uncertain. Trimming stripped 4 bases from V and 3 bases from J, with 7 bases between. Germline values: CDR1 SGHRS, CDR2 YFSETQ. The length of the CDR3 is 12 residues.

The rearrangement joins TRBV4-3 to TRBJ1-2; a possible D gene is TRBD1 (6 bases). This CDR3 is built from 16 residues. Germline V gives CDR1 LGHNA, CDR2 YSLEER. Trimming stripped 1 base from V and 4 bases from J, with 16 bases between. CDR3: CASSQGQDSFVYGYTF. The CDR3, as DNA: TGCGCCAGCAGCCAAGGCCAGGACAGTTTCGTCTATGGCTACACCTTC.

The CDR3 nucleotides are TGTGCCAGCAGCTCCTTAGGGCGGAACTACGAGCAGTACTTC. This gives the protein CASSSLGRNYEQYF. The V gene is TRBV7-9, the J gene TRBJ2-7; no clear D. The CDR3 contains 14 residues. V was clipped by 4 bases and J by 3 bases, with 13 bases between them. Per germline, CDR1 SEHNR and CDR2 FQNEAQ (reference sequence).

The CDR3 spells CATGRFDTGELFF. The CDR3 nucleotides are TGTGCCACCGGACGGTTCGACACCGGGGAGCTGTTTTTT. The genes are TRBV28 and TRBJ2-2; D gene ambiguous. Germline CDR1 reads MDHEN; CDR2 reads SYDVKM. The CDR3 contains 13 residues. V was clipped by 10 bases and J by 3 bases, with 12 bases between them.

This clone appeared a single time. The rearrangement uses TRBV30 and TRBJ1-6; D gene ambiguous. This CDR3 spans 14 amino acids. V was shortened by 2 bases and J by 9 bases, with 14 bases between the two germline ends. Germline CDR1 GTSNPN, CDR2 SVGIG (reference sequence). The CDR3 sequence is CAWSKGILSSPLHF. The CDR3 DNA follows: TGTGCCTGGAGTAAGGGAATTTTAAGTTCACCCCTCCACTTT. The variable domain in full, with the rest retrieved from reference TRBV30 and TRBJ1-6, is SQTIHQWPATLVQPVGSPLSLECTVEGTSNPNLYWYRQAAGRGLQLLFYSVGIGQISSEVPQNLSASRPQDRQFILSSKKLLLSDSGFYLCAWSKGILSSPLHFGNGTRLTVT.

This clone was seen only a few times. The CDR3: CATTRYTEAFF. The CDR3 DNA sequence: TGTGCCACCACGAGGTACACTGAAGCTTTCTTT. The rearrangement links TRBV19 to TRBJ1-1, with no clear D. The germline V gene encodes CDR1 LNHDA and CDR2 SQIVND (reference sequence). The V and J ends lost 10 bases and 3 bases respectively, with 9 bases between them. CDR3 length equals 11 residues. Using reference TRBV19 and TRBJ1-1 for the parts outside the CDR3, the full variable domain is DGGITQSPKYLFRKEGQNVTLSCEQNLNHDAMYWYRQDPGQGLRLIYYSQIVNDFQKGDIAEGYSVSREKKESFPLTVTSAQKNPTAFYLCATTRYTEAFFGQGTRLTVV.

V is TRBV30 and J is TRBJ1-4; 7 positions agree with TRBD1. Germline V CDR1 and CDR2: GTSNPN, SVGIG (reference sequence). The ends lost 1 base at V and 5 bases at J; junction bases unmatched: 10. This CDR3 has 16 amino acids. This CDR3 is CAWSDGYEGANEKLFF. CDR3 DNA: TGTGCCTGGAGTGACGGATATGAGGGGGCCAATGAAAAACTGTTTTTT.

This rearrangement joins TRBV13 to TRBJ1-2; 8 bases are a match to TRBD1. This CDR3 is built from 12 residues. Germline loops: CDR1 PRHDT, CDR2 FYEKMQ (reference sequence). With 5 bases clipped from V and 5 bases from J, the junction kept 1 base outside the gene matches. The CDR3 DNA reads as TGTGCCAGCAGCAACAGGGGGTATGGCTACACCTTC. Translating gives CASSNRGYGYTF.

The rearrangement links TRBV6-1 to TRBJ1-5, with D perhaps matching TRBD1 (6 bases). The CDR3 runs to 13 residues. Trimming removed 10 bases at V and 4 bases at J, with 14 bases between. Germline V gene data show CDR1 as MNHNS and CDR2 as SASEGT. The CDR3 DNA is TGTGCCACCCGGACAGAGCAGAATCAGCCCCAGCATTTT. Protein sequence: CATRTEQNQPQHF.

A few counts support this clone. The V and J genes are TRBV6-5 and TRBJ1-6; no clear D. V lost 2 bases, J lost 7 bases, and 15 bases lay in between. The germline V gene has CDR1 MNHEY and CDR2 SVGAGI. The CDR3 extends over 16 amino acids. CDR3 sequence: CASSYTWWARNSPLHF. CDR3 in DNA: TGTGCCAGCAGTTACACATGGTGGGCCAGAAATTCACCCCTCCACTTT.

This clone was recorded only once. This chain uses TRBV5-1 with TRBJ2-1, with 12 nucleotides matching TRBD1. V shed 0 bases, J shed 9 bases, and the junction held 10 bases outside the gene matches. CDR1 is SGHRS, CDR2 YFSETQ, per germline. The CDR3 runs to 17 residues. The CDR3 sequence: CASSLAGDRGRGIEQFF. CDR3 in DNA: TGCGCCAGCAGCTTGGCCGGGGACAGGGGGCGAGGTATTGAGCAGTTCTTC.

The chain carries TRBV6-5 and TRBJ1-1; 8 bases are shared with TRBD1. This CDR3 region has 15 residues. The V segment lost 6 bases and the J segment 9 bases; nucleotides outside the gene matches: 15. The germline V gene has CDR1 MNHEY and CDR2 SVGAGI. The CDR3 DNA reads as TGTGCCAGCAGGCAGGGGCTGGACAGGGTCGGGAAAGCTTTCTTT. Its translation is CASRQGLDRVGKAFF.